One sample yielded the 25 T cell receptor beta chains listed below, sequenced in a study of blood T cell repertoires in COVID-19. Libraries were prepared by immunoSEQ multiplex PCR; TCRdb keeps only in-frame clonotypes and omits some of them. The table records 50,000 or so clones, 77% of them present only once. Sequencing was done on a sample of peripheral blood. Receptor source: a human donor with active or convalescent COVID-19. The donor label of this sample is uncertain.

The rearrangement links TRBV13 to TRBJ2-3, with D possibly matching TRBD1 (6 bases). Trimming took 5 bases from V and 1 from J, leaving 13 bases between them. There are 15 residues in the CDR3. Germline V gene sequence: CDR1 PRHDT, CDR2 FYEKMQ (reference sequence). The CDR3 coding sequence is TGTGCCAGCAGCCGGAGGACAGTTGGCACAGATACGCAGTATTTT. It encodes CASSRRTVGTDTQYF.

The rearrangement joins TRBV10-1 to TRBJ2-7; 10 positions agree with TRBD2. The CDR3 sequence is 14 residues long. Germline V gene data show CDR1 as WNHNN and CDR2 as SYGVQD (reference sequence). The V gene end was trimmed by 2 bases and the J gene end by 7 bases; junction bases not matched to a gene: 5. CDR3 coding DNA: TGCGCCAGCAGTGAGCTAGCGGGAGTGGGAGAGCAGTACTTC. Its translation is CASSELAGVGEQYF.

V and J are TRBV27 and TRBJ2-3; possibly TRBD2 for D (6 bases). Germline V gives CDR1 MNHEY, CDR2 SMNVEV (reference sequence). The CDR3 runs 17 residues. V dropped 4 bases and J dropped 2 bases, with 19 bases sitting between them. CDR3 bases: TGTGCCAGCAGTTCCCCTCGACTAGGCCCTATCACAGATACGCAGTATTTT. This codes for CASSSPRLGPITDTQYF.

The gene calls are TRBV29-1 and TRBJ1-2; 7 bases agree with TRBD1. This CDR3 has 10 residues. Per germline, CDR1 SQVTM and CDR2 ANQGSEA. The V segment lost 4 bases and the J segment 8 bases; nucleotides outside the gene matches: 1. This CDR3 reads CSVGGGGYTF. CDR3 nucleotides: TGCAGCGTTGGAGGGGGCGGCTACACCTTC.

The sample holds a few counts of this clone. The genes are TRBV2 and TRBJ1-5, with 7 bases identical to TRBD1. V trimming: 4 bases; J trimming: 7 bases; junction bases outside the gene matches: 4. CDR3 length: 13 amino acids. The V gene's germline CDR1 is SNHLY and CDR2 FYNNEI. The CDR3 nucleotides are TGTGCCAGCAGTGGACAGGGACGACAGCCCCAGCATTTT. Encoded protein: CASSGQGRQPQHF. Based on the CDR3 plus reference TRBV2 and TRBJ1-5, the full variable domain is EPEVTQTPSHQVTQMGQEVILRCVPISNHLYFYWYRQILGQKVEFLVSFYNNEISEKSEIFDDQFSVERPDGSNFTLKIRSTKLEDSAMYFCASSGQGRQPQHFGDGTRLSIL.

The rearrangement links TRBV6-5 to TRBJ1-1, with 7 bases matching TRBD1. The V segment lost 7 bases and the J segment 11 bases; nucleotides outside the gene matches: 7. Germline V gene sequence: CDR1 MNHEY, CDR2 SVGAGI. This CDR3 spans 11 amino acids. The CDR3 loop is CASITGDEAFF. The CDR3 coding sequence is TGTGCCAGCATCACAGGGGACGAGGCTTTCTTT.

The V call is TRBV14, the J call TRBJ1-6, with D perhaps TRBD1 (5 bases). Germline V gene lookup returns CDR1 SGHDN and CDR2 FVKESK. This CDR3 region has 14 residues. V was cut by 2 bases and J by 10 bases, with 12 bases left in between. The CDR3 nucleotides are TGTGCCAGCAGCCAAACGGGGGGTGTGTCACCCCTCCACTTT. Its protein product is CASSQTGGVSPLHF.

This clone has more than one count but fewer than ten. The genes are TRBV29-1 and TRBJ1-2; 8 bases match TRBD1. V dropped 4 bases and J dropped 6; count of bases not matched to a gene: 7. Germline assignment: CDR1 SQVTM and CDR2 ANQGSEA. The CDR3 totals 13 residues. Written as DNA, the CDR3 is TGCAGCGTTGTAGAGGACAGGGAGCATGGCTACACCTTC. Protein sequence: CSVVEDREHGYTF.

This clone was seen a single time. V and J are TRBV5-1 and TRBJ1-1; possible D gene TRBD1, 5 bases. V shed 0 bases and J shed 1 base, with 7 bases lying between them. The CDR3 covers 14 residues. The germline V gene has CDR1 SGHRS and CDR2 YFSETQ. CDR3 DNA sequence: TGCGCCAGCAGCTTGGTGGGGGGGAACACTGAAGCTTTCTTT. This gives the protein CASSLVGGNTEAFF.

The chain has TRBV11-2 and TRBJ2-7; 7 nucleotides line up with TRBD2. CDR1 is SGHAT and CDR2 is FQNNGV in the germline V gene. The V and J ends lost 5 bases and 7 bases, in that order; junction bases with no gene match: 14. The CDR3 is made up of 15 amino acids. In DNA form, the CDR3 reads TGTGCCAGCAGCCCAAACGGGGACTTCGGGAGGGAGCAGTACTTC. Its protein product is CASSPNGDFGREQYF.

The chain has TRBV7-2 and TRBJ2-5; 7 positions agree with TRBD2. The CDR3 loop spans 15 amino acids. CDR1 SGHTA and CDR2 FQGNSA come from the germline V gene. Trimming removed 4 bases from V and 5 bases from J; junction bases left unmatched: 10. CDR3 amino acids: CASSSSGGTGETQYF. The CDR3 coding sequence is TGTGCCAGCAGCTCCTCCGGGGGGACCGGGGAGACCCAGTACTTC.

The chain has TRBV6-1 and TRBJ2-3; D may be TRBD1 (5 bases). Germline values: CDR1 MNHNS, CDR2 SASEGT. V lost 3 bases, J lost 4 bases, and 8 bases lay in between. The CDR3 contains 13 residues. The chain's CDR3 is CASSDRVSDTQYF. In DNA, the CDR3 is TGTGCCAGCAGTGACAGGGTATCAGATACGCAGTATTTT.

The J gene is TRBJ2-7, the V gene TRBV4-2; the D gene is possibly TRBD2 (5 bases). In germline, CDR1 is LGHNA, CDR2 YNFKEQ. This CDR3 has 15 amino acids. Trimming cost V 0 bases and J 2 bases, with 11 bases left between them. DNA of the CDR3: TGTGCCAGCAGCCAAGAGAGGAGCGGAGCCTACGAGCAGTACTTC. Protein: CASSQERSGAYEQYF.

In DNA, the CDR3 is TGTGCCAGCAGGCGGTGGGACAGCTACCAAGAGACCCAGTACTTC. It codes for CASRRWDSYQETQYF. The chain recombines TRBV7-9 with TRBJ2-5; 7 bases align to TRBD1. Per the germline V gene, CDR1 is SEHNR and CDR2 is FQNEAQ (reference sequence). V dropped 6 bases and J dropped 0; count of bases not matched to a gene: 7. The CDR3 is 15 amino acids.

CDR3 nucleotides: TGTGCCAGCAGTTATAACGGCGCCGAGGCAGATACGCAGTATTTT. This gives the protein CASSYNGAEADTQYF. The rearrangement joins TRBV6-5 to TRBJ2-3; D gene uncertain. The CDR3 has 15 residues. V was cut by 3 bases and J by 4 bases, with 14 bases left in between. Per the germline V gene, CDR1 is MNHEY and CDR2 is SVGAGI.

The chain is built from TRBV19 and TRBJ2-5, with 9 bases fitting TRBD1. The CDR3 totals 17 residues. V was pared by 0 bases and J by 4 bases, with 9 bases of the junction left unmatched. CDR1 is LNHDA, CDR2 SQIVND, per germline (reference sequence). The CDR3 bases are TGTGCCAGTAGTATAGATCCCCACAGGGGGCGGCGAGAGACCCAGTACTTC. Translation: CASSIDPHRGRRETQYF.

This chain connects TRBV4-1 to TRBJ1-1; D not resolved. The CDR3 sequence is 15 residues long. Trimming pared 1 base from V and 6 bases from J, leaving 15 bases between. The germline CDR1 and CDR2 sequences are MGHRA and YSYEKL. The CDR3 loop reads CASSQAETGWAEAFF. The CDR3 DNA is TGCGCCAGCAGCCAAGCGGAGACTGGGTGGGCTGAAGCTTTCTTT.

As DNA, the CDR3 is TGTGCCAGCAGCGTCGACAGGGGGCCAGAGACCCAGTACTTC. Protein product: CASSVDRGPETQYF. The chain couples TRBV9 to TRBJ2-5; 10 positions agree with TRBD1. With 2 bases clipped from V and 4 bases from J, the junction kept 2 bases outside the gene matches. Looked up from germline, CDR1 is SGDLS and CDR2 is YYNGEE. The CDR3 consists of 14 residues.

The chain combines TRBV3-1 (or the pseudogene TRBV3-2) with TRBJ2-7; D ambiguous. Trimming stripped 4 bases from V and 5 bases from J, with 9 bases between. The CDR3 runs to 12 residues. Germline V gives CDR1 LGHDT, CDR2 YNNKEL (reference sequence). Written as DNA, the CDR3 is TGTGCCAGCAGCCTCCTCCCTCACGAGCAGTACTTC. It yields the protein CASSLLPHEQYF.

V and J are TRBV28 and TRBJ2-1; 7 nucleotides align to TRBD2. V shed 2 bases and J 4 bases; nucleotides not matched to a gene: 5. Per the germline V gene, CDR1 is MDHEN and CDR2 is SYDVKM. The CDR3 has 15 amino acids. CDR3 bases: TGTGCCAGCAGTTTACGGGCTAGCGGATACAATGAGCAGTTCTTC. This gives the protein CASSLRASGYNEQFF.

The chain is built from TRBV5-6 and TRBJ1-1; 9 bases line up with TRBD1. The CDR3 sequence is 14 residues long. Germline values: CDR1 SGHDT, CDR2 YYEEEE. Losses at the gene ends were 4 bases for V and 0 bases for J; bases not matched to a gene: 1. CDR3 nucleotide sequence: TGTGCCAGCAGCGGGACAGGGTTGAACACTGAAGCTTTCTTT. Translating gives CASSGTGLNTEAFF.

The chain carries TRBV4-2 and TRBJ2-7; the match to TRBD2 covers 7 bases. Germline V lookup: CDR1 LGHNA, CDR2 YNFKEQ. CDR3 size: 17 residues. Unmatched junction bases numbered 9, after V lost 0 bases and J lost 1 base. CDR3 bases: TGTGCCAGCAGCCAAGAATGGGGTGGAGCGGGGTCCTACGAGCAGTACTTC. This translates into CASSQEWGGAGSYEQYF.

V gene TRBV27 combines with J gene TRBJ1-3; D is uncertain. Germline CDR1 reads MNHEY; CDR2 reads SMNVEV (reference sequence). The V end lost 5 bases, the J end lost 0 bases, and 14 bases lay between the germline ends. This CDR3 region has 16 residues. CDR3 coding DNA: TGTGCCAGCAGTGAGCGACCGAGCCTCTCTGGAAACACCATATATTTT. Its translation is CASSERPSLSGNTIYF.

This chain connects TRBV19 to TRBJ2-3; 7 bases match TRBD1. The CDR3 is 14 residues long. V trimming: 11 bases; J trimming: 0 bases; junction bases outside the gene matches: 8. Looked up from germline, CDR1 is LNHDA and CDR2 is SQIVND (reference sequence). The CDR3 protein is CAARDSSSTDTQYF. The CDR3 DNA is TGTGCCGCTCGGGACAGTTCTAGCACAGATACGCAGTATTTT.

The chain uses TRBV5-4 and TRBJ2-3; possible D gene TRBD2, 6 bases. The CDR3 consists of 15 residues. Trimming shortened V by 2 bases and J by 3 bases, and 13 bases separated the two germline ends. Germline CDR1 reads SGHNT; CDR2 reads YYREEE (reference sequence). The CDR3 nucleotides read TGTGCCAGCAGCTTCCACGGACTAAAGACAGATACGCAGTATTTT. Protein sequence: CASSFHGLKTDTQYF.